The present entry profiles one T cell receptor beta chain with its context. The sample originates from a study of blood T cell repertoires in COVID-19. Study background: The study drew acute and convalescent COVID-19 samples from the United States, Italy and Spain. PBMCs, B-cell-depleted T cells, or T cells provided the cDNA or gDNA that made up the material.

V lost 4 bases, J lost 4 bases, and 15 bases lay in between. In germline, CDR1 is SQVTM, CDR2 ANQGSEA. The CDR3 spans 14 residues. Study processing details: Quantification of nucleated cells was approximated via reference gene primer amplification. Profiled with immunoSEQ multiplex PCR; TCRdb holds only in-frame clones, not every one. The DNA was the basis for D and trimming; V, J and clone size are from that table. The table lists approximately 89,000 clones, roughly 92% of them singletons. This clonotype was sampled from a woman aged 60-75 years with active COVID-19. Input material: peripheral blood. The V call is TRBV29-1, the J call TRBJ2-3, with D possibly being TRBD2 (5 bases). Here the CDR3 reads CSVGLASRADTQYF. CDR3 DNA sequence: TGCAGCGTTGGGCTAGCCAGTAGGGCAGATACGCAGTATTTT.